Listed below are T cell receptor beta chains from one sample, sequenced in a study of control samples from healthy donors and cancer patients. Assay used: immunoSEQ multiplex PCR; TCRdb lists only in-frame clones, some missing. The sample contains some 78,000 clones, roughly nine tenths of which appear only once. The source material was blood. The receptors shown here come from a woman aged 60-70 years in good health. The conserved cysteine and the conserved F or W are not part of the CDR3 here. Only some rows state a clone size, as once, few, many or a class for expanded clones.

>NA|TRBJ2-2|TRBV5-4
ASSLGRGGTGNTGELF
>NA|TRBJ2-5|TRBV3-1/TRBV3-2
ASSQASGGKETQY
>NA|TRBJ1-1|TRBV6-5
ASSSPYTEAF
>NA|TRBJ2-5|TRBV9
ASSVAVSDGQETQY
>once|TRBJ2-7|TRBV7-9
ASSRDAGEQY
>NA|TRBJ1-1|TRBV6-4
ASSPGGTVAF
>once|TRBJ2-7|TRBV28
ASSRQHLSSYEQY
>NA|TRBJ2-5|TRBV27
ANLKTAGTTIQETQY
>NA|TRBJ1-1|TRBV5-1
ATKMAGRSAEAF
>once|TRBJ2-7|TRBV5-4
ASSLAELGSYEQY
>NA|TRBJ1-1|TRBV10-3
AISQALNTEAF
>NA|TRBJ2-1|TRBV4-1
ASSQVTSGSRGYNEQF
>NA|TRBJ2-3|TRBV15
ATSRKRGPDTQY
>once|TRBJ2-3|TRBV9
ASSHTQGGGYTQY
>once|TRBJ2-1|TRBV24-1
ATSDRNEQF
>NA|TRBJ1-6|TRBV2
ASTVKFPSNSPLH
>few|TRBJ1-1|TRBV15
ATSREISSEAF
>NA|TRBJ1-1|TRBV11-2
ASSYDGSYTEAF
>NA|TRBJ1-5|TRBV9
ASSQTGGLNSNQPQH
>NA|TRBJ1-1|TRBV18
ASSSIATGLGPMNTEAF
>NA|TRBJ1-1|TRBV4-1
ASSQTGGRRATEAF
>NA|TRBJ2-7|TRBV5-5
ASSLQLAGITVQY
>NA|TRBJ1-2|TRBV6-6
ASRPREIYGYT
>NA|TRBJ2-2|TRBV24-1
ATSETGANTGELF
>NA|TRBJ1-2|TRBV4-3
ASSQDRWDRGRRGYT
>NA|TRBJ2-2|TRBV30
ACPRGAGYTGELF
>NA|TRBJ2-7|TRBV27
ASSLFPPAGGLYEQY
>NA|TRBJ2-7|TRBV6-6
ASSYEALVSYEQY
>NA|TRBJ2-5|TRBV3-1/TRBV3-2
ASSQVFQTQY
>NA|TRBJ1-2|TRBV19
ASSTLAGVDYGYT
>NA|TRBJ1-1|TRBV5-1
ASSLMTGSNTEAF
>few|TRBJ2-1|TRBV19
ASSIDGSYNEQF
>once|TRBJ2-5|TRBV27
ASSGNSFQETQY
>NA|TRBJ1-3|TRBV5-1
ASSVQGTGNTIY
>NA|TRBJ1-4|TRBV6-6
ASTRDFGEKLF
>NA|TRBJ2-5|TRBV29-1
SVEDVGETQY
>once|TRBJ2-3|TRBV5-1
ASSLGLAGGTTDTQY
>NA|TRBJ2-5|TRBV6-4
ASSDSTLSSETQY
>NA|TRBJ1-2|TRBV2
ASRDQGYGYT
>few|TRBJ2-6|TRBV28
ASSLSTGGGSGANVLT
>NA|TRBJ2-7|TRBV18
ASSQGQGQKAFYEQY
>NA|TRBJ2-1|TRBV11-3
ASSLDRAHQF
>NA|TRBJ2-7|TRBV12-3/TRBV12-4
ASSPRATGEQY
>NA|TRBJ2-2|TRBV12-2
ATELAGAPPGELF
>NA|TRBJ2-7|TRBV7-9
ASSFGQGSYEQY
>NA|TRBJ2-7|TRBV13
ASSLQSYEQY
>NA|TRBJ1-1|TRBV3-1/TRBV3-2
ASSQGQGVTEAF
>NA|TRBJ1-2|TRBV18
ASSPGGNSNYGYT